The present T cell receptor (beta chain) was sequenced within a study of siplizumab effects on memory and regulatory T cells. Of note for this clone: Its antigen is currently unknown.

Clones were read by immunoSEQ multiplex PCR, and TCRdb kept only the in-frame ones, dropping some. In the table there are 99,000 or so clones, approximately 93% of which are singletons. Whole-study results and caveats: Naive T cells, seemingly more diverse than memory cells, seemed major alloresponse contributors. Sequences below about 10^-5 frequency were poorly captured, and few alloreactive clones mapped to unstimulated subsets. Controls had around 28% Treg-derived mappable alloreactive CD4+ clones on average, versus around 71% with siplizumab. Many proliferating CD4+ or CD8+ clones remained unclassified. Roughly 75-96% of them could not be assigned either a naive or a memory phenotype.

The TCR was taken from a human donor in good health. The sequencing sample was made of Tregs sorted from blood.

CDR3 in DNA: TGTGCCAGCAGCGGGACTAGCTCCTACAATGAGCAGTTCTTC. This encodes CASSGTSSYNEQFF. This chain connects TRBV2 to TRBJ2-1; 8 nucleotides match TRBD2. The J segment lost 0 bases and the V segment lost 6 bases, leaving 1 base of the junction unmatched. Germline CDR1 is SNHLY and CDR2 is FYNNEI. This CDR3 region has 14 residues. The variable domain in full, with the rest retrieved from reference TRBV2 and TRBJ2-1, is EPEVTQTPSHQVTQMGQEVILRCVPISNHLYFYWYRQILGQKVEFLVSFYNNEISEKSEIFDDQFSVERPDGSNFTLKIRSTKLEDSAMYFCASSGTSSYNEQFFGPGTRLTVL.